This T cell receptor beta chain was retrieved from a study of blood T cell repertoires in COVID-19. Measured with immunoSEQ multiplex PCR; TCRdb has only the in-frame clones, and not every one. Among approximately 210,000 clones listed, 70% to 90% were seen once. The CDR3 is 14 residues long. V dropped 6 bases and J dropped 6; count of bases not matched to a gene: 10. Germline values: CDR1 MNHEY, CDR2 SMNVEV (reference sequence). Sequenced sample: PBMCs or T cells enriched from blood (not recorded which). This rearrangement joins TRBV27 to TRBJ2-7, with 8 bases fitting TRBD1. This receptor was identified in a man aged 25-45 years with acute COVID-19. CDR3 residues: CASRGGQGLGEQYF. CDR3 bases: TGTGCCAGCAGGGGTGGACAGGGATTGGGCGAGCAGTACTTC.